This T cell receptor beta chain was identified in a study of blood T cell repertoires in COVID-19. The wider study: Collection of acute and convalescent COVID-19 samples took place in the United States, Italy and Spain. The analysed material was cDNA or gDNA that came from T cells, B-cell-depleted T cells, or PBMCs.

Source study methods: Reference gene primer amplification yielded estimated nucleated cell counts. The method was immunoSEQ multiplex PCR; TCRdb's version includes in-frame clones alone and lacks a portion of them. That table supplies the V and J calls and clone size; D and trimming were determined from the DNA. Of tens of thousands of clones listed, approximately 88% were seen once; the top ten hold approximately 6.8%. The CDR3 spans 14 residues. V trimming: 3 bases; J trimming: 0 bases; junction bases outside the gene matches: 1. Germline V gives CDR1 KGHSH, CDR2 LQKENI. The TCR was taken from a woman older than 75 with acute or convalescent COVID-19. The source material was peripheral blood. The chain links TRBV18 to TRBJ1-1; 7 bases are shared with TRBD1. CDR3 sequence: CASSPGQMNTEAFF. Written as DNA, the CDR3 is TGTGCCAGCTCACCGGGACAGATGAACACTGAAGCTTTCTTT. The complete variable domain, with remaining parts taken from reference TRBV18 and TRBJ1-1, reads NAGVMQNPRHLVRRRGQEARLRCSPMKGHSHVYWYRQLPEEGLKFMVYLQKENIIDESGMPKERFSAEFPKEGPSILRIQQVVRGDSAAYFCASSPGQMNTEAFFGQGTRLTVV.